This T cell receptor (beta chain) came from a study of blood T cell repertoires in COVID-19. On the study more broadly: Samples representing acute and convalescent COVID-19 were sourced from the United States, Italy and Spain. The analysed material was cDNA or gDNA that came from T cells, B-cell-depleted T cells, or PBMCs.

This clone was seen a handful of times. V lost 0 bases, J lost 1 base, and 3 bases stayed unmatched. CDR1 and CDR2 from the germline V gene are LNHNV and YYDKDF (reference sequence). This CDR3 region has 16 residues. In the source study's methods: Reference gene primer amplification yielded estimated nucleated cell counts. Using immunoSEQ multiplex PCR, the repertoire was profiled, and TCRdb retains in-frame clones only, with some absent. V, J and clone size were drawn from that table, and D and trimming were deduced from the DNA. The data show over 400,000 clones, 80% to 90% seen once. The receptor comes from a woman in her 30s with active or convalescent COVID-19. The material sequenced was peripheral blood. This sequence joins TRBV15 and TRBJ1-5; 7 bases are a match to TRBD1. CDR3 protein: CATSRDRGLSNQPQHF. CDR3 nucleotide sequence: TGTGCCACCAGCAGAGATAGGGGGCTCAGCAATCAGCCCCAGCATTTT. Based on the CDR3 plus reference TRBV15 and TRBJ1-5, the full variable domain is DAMVIQNPRYQVTQFGKPVTLSCSQTLNHNVMYWYQQKSSQAPKLLFHYYDKDFNNEADTPDNFQSRRPNTSFCFLDIRSPGLGDTAMYLCATSRDRGLSNQPQHFGDGTRLSIL.